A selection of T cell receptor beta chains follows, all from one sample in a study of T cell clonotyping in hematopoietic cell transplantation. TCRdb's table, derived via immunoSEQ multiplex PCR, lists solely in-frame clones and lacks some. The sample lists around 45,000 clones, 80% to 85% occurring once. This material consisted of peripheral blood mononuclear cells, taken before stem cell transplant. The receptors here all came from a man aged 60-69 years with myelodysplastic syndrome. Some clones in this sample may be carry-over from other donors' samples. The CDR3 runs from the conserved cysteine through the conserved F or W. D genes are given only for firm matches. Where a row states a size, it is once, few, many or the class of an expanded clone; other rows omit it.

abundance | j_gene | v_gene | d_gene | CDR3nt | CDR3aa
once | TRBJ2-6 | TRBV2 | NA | TGTGCCAGCAGGGACAGATTCTCTGGGGCCAACGTCCTGACTTTC | CASRDRFSGANVLTF
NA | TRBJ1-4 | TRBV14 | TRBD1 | TGTGCCAGCAGTCTGTTGGGGACAGCTAATGAAAAACTGTTTTTT | CASSLLGTANEKLFF
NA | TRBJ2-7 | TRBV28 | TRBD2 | TGTGCCAGCCGAGGAGGGCTAGCGGGGCACGAGCAGTACTTC | CASRGGLAGHEQYF
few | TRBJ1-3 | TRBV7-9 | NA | TGTGCCAGCAGCTTAGCGCGATCAGGGACTGGAAACACCATATATTTT | CASSLARSGTGNTIYF
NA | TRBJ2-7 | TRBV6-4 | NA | TGTGCCAGCAGTGACGCGAGATACGAGCAGTACTTC | CASSDARYEQYF
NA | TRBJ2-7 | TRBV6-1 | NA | TGTGCCAGCAGTGAGACTTCGGCGGGTGCAGGGGGGTTTTGGTACGAGCAGTACTTC | CASSETSAGAGGFWYEQYF
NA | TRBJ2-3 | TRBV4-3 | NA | TGCGCCAGCAGCCAAGATACCGGACAGTTGACAGATACGCAGTATTTT | CASSQDTGQLTDTQYF
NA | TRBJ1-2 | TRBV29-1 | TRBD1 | TGCAGCGTTACAGGGGGAGGTAACTATGGCTACACCTTC | CSVTGGGNYGYTF
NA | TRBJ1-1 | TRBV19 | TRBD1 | TGTGCCAGTATTGCGGACAGGGTGAACACTGAAGCTTTCTTT | CASIADRVNTEAFF
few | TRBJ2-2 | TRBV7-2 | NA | TGTGCCAGCAGCGGAGTAGGGAACACCGGGGAGCTGTTTTTT | CASSGVGNTGELFF
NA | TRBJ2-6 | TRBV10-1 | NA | TGCGCCAGCAGTGAGTCCTGTTCCGGCAGACAGAGCTCTGGGGCCAACGTCCTGACTTTC | CASSESCSGRQSSGANVLTF
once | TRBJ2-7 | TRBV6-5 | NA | TGTGCCAGCAGTTATGGTCCCGGGGCCTACGAGCAGTACTTC | CASSYGPGAYEQYF
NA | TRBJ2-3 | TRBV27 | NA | TGTGCCAGCAGTCCCAGAGGAGAAACGCAGTATTTT | CASSPRGETQYF
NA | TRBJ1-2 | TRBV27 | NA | TGTGCCAGCAGTTTGCGCGGGGGTGGTGGCTACACCTTC | CASSLRGGGGYTF
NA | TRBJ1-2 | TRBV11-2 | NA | TGTGCCAGCAGCTTAGGAGAATCAGGGGCCGTACACTATGGCTACACCTTC | CASSLGESGAVHYGYTF
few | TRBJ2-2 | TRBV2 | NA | TGTGCCAGCAAAGGTGGGCCCACGATTAACACCGGGGAGCTGTTTTTT | CASKGGPTINTGELFF
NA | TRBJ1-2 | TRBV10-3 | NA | TGTGCCATCAGTGAATTGGACGGAGCTAACTATGGCTACACCTTC | CAISELDGANYGYTF
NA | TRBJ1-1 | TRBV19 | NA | TGTGCCAGTAGTTCCGGCCGGAACACTGAAGCTTTCTTT | CASSSGRNTEAFF
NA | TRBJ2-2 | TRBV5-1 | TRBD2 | TGCGCCAGCTACCAGGGAGGGCACGCCGGGGAGCTGTTTTTT | CASYQGGHAGELFF
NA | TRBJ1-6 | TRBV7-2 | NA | TGTGCCAGCAGCTTAGGGGTTTCCAATTCACCCCTCCACTTT | CASSLGVSNSPLHF
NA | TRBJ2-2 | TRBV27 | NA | TGTGCCAGCGGTCAAGTTGCGTCCGGGGAGCTGTTTTTT | CASGQVASGELFF
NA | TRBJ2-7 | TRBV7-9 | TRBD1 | TGTGCCAGCAGCCCCAGGACAGGGAGCTCCTACGAGCAGTACTTC | CASSPRTGSSYEQYF
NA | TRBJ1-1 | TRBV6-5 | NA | TGTGCCAGCAACTTCAGGGATAACACTGAAGCTTTCTTT | CASNFRDNTEAFF
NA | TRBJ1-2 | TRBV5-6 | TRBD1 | TGTGCCAGCGCTCGGGGGACAGGGTACAACTATGGCTACACCTTC | CASARGTGYNYGYTF
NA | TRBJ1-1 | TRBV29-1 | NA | TGCAGCGTTCTTAGGGGTACCATGAACACTGAAGCTTTCTTT | CSVLRGTMNTEAFF
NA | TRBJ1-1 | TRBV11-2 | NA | TGTGCCAGCAGCAGACACCGTGAAGCTTTCTTT | CASSRHREAFF
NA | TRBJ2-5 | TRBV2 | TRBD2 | TGTGCCAGCAGTGAAGCGCGGACTAGCAGGGAGACCCAGTACTTC | CASSEARTSRETQYF
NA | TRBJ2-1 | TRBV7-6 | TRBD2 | TGTGCCAGCAGCTTGACTAGCGGGGTGCCTGAGCAGTTCTTC | CASSLTSGVPEQFF
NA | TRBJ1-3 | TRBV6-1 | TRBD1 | TGTGCCAGCAGTGCCGGCTACCCGACAGGGGGACTCCACTCTGGAAACACCATATATTTT | CASSAGYPTGGLHSGNTIYF
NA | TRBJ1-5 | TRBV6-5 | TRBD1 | TGTGCCAGCAGTAGGGGACAGAATAGCAATCAGCCCCAGCATTTT | CASSRGQNSNQPQHF
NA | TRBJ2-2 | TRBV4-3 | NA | TGCGCCAGCAGCCAAGACAGGTCCGGGGAGCTGTTTTTT | CASSQDRSGELFF
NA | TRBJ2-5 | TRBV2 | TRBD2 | TGTGCCAGCAGTGGTAGCGGGGGGGCCCGGGAGACCCAGTACTTC | CASSGSGGARETQYF
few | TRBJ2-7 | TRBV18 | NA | TGTGCCAGCTCACCGGTAAATAGCGAGCAGTACTTC | CASSPVNSEQYF
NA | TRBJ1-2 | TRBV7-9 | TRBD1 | TGTGCCAGCAGCCCGGACAGGGTGGGCGGCTACACCTTC | CASSPDRVGGYTF
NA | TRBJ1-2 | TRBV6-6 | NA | TGTGCCAGCAGTTACGATGCTAACTATGGCTACACCTTC | CASSYDANYGYTF
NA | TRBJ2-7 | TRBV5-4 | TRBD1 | TGTGCCAGCAGCTTGGGCGGGGGACGACAGGGGGTGCGGGAGCAGTACTTC | CASSLGGGRQGVREQYF
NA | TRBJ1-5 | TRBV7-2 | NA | TGTGCCAGCAGCTCCAGGGGAGGTCAGCCCCAGCATTTT | CASSSRGGQPQHF
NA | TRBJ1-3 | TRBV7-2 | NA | TGTGCCAGCAGCTTATCGGGGGAGGGGTTCGACACCATATATTTT | CASSLSGEGFDTIYF
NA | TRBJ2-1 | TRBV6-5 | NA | TGTGCCAGCAGTTCCAACTCCCGTATGAATGAGCAGTTCTTC | CASSSNSRMNEQFF
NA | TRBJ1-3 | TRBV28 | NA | TGTGCCAGCAGTTTAGACATAGCCTCTGGAAACACCATATATTTT | CASSLDIASGNTIYF
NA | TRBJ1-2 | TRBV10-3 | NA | TGTGCCATCAGTGAGTCCGGGAACTATGGCTACACCTTC | CAISESGNYGYTF
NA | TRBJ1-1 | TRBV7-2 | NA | TGCGCCAGCAGCCAAGATTGGGAGGGCACTGAAGCTTTCTTT | CASSQDWEGTEAFF
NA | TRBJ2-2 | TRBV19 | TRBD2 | TGTGCCAGTACCAAAGGACTAGCGGGGGGGAGAAACACCGGGGAGCTGTTTTTT | CASTKGLAGGRNTGELFF
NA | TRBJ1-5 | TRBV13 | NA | TGTGCCAGCAGCTTAGCAGGGAGCAATCAGCCCCAGCATTTT | CASSLAGSNQPQHF
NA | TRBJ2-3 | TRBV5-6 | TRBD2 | TGTGCCAGCAGCCACACCGGGACTACCTCAGGAGATACGCAGTATTTT | CASSHTGTTSGDTQYF